The 22 T cell receptor beta chains below were found in one sample sequenced in a study of cytomegalovirus exposure and HLA in healthy donors. The PCR made use of 60 Vbeta and 13 Jbeta primers. Method: immunoSEQ multiplex PCR; TCRdb's copy keeps in-frame clones and lacks some. The sample contains 120,000 or so clones, more than 80% of which appear only once. Sequencing used PBMCs. These receptors all stem from a man younger than 45 in good health and CMV-seropositive.

This chain joins TRBV5-1 and TRBJ1-1; TRBD1 matches at 12 bases. From germline, CDR1 is SGHRS and CDR2 YFSETQ. Germline trimming cut 7 bases from V and 5 bases from J; bases unmatched to any gene: 18. The CDR3 has 18 residues. CDR3 DNA sequence: TGCGCCAGCGACCCCGGGACAGGGGGCGAGAACCCCCGGACTGAAGCTTTCTTT. Its protein product is CASDPGTGGENPRTEAFF.

V and J are TRBV18 and TRBJ1-1; 7 bases are shared with TRBD1. In germline, CDR1 is KGHSH, CDR2 LQKENI. V shed 5 bases and J 2 bases; nucleotides not matched to a gene: 14. The CDR3 totals 17 residues. In DNA, the CDR3 is TGTGCCAGCTCATCATACGGGACAGAAGTTCGAAACACTGAAGCTTTCTTT. Translating it yields CASSSYGTEVRNTEAFF.

This clone was counted only a few times. The CDR3 here is CASSAQGAGELFF. The CDR3 DNA reads as TGTGCCAGCAGCGCACAGGGGGCCGGGGAGCTGTTTTTT. The genes are TRBV13 and TRBJ2-2, with 8 bases lining up with TRBD1. V shed 5 bases and J 6 bases; nucleotides not matched to a gene: 2. This CDR3 has 13 residues. CDR1 and CDR2 from the germline V gene are PRHDT and FYEKMQ (reference sequence).

The J gene is TRBJ2-3, the V gene TRBV28, with 8 bases that match TRBD2. CDR1 is MDHEN, CDR2 SYDVKM, per germline. The CDR3 has 14 residues. V dropped 5 bases and J dropped 5; count of bases not matched to a gene: 6. CDR3 DNA: TGTGCCAGCAGTGCCCGGGGGGGCAAAGATACGCAGTATTTT. This codes for CASSARGGKDTQYF.

The chain has TRBV28 and TRBJ2-3; no clear D. CDR3 size: 14 residues. With 6 bases removed from V and 2 bases from J, the gap between germline ends came to 12 bases. Germline CDR1 and CDR2: MDHEN and SYDVKM. CDR3 amino acids: CASRTQEVTDTQYF. Written as DNA, the CDR3 is TGTGCCAGCAGGACTCAAGAAGTCACAGATACGCAGTATTTT.

This clone came up once. The chain has TRBV4-1 and TRBJ1-2; TRBD1 agrees at 7 bases. J was trimmed by 8 bases and V by 1 base; bases with no gene match: 13. CDR3 length: 16 residues. Germline CDR1 MGHRA, CDR2 YSYEKL. The CDR3 nucleotides read TGCGCCAGCAGCCAAGTGGTAGTCAGGGGGAGTCTCGGCTACACCTTC. Translated, it gives CASSQVVVRGSLGYTF.

The chain couples TRBV11-1 to TRBJ2-2, with 8 nucleotides matching TRBD2. This CDR3 has 14 amino acids. From germline, CDR1 is SGHAT and CDR2 FQDESV (reference sequence). V lost 6 bases, J lost 6 bases, and 6 bases stayed unmatched. The CDR3 spells CASRRGGDAGELFF. In DNA form, the CDR3 reads TGTGCCAGCAGACGGGGGGGAGACGCCGGGGAGCTGTTTTTT.

The chain has TRBV6-1 and TRBJ2-7; tentatively, D is TRBD1 (6 bases). The germline gives CDR1 MNHNS, CDR2 SASEGT. V lost 5 bases and J lost 4, with 18 bases in between. This CDR3 spans 15 amino acids. CDR3 in amino acids: CASSSKGGTVYEQYF. For the CDR3, the DNA is TGTGCCAGCAGTAGCAAAGGGGGTACAGTTTACGAGCAGTACTTC.

The chain is built from TRBV7-2 and TRBJ2-2; D possibly corresponds to TRBD1 (5 bases). Germline V gene data show CDR1 as SGHTA and CDR2 as FQGNSA. Trimming left V 3 bases short and J 2 bases short, with 7 bases between. CDR3 length: 14 amino acids. The CDR3 sequence is CASSLDTNTGELFF. In nucleotides, the CDR3 is TGTGCCAGCAGCTTGGACACCAACACCGGGGAGCTGTTTTTT. Complete variable domain (other parts from reference TRBV7-2 and TRBJ2-2): GAGVSQSPSNKVTEKGKDVELRCDPISGHTALYWYRQSLGQGLEFLIYFQGNSAPDKSGLPSDRFSAERTGGSVSTLTIQRTQQEDSAVYLCASSLDTNTGELFFGEGSRLTVL.

This clone occurred once. The chain employs TRBV6-5 and TRBJ1-5; 7 bases are a match to TRBD1. Unmatched junction bases numbered 7, after V lost 10 bases and J lost 1 base. Germline assignment: CDR1 MNHEY and CDR2 SVGAGI. The CDR3 is 14 amino acids. The CDR3 here is CATRQGISNQPQHF. In DNA form, the CDR3 reads TGTGCCACTCGACAGGGAATAAGCAATCAGCCCCAGCATTTT.

V is TRBV19 and J is TRBJ2-6, with 10 bases matching TRBD1. V was clipped by 10 bases and J by 0 bases; unmatched bases: 6. This CDR3 is built from 16 residues. Germline V gene data show CDR1 as LNHDA and CDR2 as SQIVND (reference sequence). The DNA of the CDR3 is TGTGCCACAAGGGACAGGGGCCTCTCTGGGGCCAACGTCCTGACTTTC. Translated, it gives CATRDRGLSGANVLTF.

The rearrangement links TRBV29-1 to TRBJ1-5, with 8 positions matching TRBD1. V was pared by 6 bases and J by 2 bases, with 6 bases of the junction left unmatched. The CDR3 loop spans 14 amino acids. Germline CDR1 and CDR2: SQVTM and ANQGSEA. Written as DNA, the CDR3 is TGCAGCGTACAGACAGGGGCGGGCAATCAGCCCCAGCATTTT. Protein sequence: CSVQTGAGNQPQHF.

The chain carries TRBV7-9 and TRBJ1-6; 10 bases align to TRBD1. CDR1 is SEHNR, CDR2 FQNEAQ, per germline (reference sequence). CDR3 length: 15 amino acids. V lost 4 bases to trimming and J lost 10 bases; unmatched junction nucleotides: 7. CDR3 DNA: TGTGCCAGCAGCTCATGGACAGGGGGAGGATCACCCCTCCACTTT. This gives the protein CASSSWTGGGSPLHF.

This clone was seen once. The chain uses TRBV10-3 and TRBJ2-7, with a possible D match to TRBD2 (5 bases). Per germline, CDR1 ENHRY and CDR2 SYGVKD. The V end lost 2 bases, the J end lost 5 bases, and 13 bases lay between the germline ends. The CDR3 extends over 14 amino acids. Here the CDR3 DNA reads TGTGCCATCAGTGAGGCTAGCTCTCTGGACGAGCAGTACTTC. This translates into CAISEASSLDEQYF.

The chain uses TRBV27 and TRBJ2-7; 7 bases are a match to TRBD1. CDR1 is MNHEY and CDR2 is SMNVEV in the germline V gene (reference sequence). The junction had 2 bases not matched to a gene; V was cut back by 6 bases and J by 0 bases. The CDR3 loop spans 13 amino acids. CDR3 DNA sequence: TGTGCCAGCAGGAGGACAGGCTCCTACGAGCAGTACTTC. Its translation: CASRRTGSYEQYF.

This clone was seen only a few times. This chain joins TRBV20-1 and TRBJ1-1; unclear D gene. The CDR3 length is 11 residues. Germline V gene lookup returns CDR1 DFQATT and CDR2 SNEGSKA (reference sequence). The V end lost 5 bases, the J end lost 7 bases, and 11 bases lay between the germline ends. CDR3 sequence reads: CSADIGGEAFF. CDR3 sequence (DNA): TGCAGTGCTGATATTGGCGGTGAAGCTTTCTTT.

The chain uses TRBV5-1 and TRBJ2-1, with D maybe TRBD1 (6 bases). V dropped 0 bases and J dropped 6 bases, with 16 bases sitting between them. The germline V gene has CDR1 SGHRS and CDR2 YFSETQ. The CDR3 has 16 residues. The CDR3 nucleotides read TGCGCCAGCAGCTTGGAGGGGGACACTACCGGCAATGAGCAGTTCTTC. It is translated as CASSLEGDTTGNEQFF.

Here the CDR3 reads CASRGGTDSGNTIYF. DNA of the CDR3: TGTGCCAGCAGAGGGGGGACAGATTCTGGAAACACCATATATTTT. This chain uses TRBV5-6 with TRBJ1-3; 7 positions agree with TRBD1. Trimming cost V 5 bases and J 1 base; bases outside gene matches: 6. Germline CDR1 and CDR2: SGHDT and YYEEEE. The CDR3 has 15 amino acids.

The chain joins TRBV6-1 to TRBJ2-5, with 7 bases matching TRBD1. Trimming took 6 bases from V and 4 from J; bases not matched to a gene: 5. Germline V lookup: CDR1 MNHNS, CDR2 SASEGT. CDR3 length: 13 residues. The CDR3 DNA reads as TGTGCCAGCAGCATCACAGGGGTAGAGACCCAGTACTTC. It specifies CASSITGVETQYF.

This chain connects TRBV2 to TRBJ1-2; 7 bases align to TRBD1. The CDR3 has 15 amino acids. Germline-derived CDR1 and CDR2 are SNHLY and FYNNEI. Germline trimming cut 5 bases from V and 3 bases from J; bases unmatched to any gene: 9. The DNA for the CDR3 is TGTGCCAGCAGTCCGCGGACAGGCGCCTACTATGGCTACACCTTC. It codes for CASSPRTGAYYGYTF.

The genes are TRBV10-1 and TRBJ2-2; 8 bases are shared with TRBD1. CDR3 length: 15 residues. Germline-derived CDR1 and CDR2 are WNHNN and SYGVQD (reference sequence). V lost 4 bases, J lost 5 bases, and 6 bases stayed unmatched. CDR3 amino acids: CASSVGTGGTGELFF. Written as DNA, the CDR3 is TGCGCCAGCAGTGTGGGGACAGGCGGGACCGGGGAGCTGTTTTTT.

This clone has a single count. V gene TRBV7-2 combines with J gene TRBJ2-7, with TRBD2 matching over 12 bases. The trim removed 5 bases at V and 2 bases at J, leaving 4 bases unmatched. CDR1 and CDR2 from the germline V gene are SGHTA and FQGNSA. The CDR3 spans 15 residues. The CDR3 protein is CASSDGLAGTYEQYF. In DNA, the CDR3 is TGTGCCAGCAGCGACGGACTAGCGGGAACCTACGAGCAGTACTTC.